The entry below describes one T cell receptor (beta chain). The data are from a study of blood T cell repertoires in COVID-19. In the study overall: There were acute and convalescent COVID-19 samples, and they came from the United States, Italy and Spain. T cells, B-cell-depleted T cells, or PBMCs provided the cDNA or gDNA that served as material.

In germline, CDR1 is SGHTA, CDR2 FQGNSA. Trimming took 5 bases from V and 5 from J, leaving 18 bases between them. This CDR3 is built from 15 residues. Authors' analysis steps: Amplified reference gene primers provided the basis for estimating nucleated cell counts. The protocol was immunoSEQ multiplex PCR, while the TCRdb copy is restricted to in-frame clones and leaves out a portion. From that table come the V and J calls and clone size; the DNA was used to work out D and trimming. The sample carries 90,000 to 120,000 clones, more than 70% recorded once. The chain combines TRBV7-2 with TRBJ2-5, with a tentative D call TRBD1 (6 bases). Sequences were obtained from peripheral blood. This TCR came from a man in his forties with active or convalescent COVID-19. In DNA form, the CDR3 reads TGTGCCAGCAGCCCCTGGCGAGGACAGTCGGAGACCCAGTACTTC. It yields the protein CASSPWRGQSETQYF.